Listed below are T cell receptor beta chains from one sample, sequenced in a study of T cells in Graves' hyperthyroidism and ophthalmopathy. TCRdb re-analysed the multiplex PCR reads in MiXCR, keeping a single row per CDR3 protein. The sample holds 400,000 to 450,000 distinct CDR3 sequences, under 15% seen once. Sample: blood. The receptors stem from a man younger than 35 with Graves' ophthalmopathy. Each CDR3 is given with its conserved first and last residue. A D gene is named only where the DNA matches it firmly. Expanded clones get a size class; other rows say once, few or many, or leave the size out.

J gene: TRBJ2-7
clone size: many
D gene: .
V gene: TRBV15
CDR3 DNA: TGTGCCACCAGCGACTCCCCCTACGAGCAGTACTTC
CDR3 protein: CATSDSPYEQYF

J gene: TRBJ1-5
clone size: many
D gene: .
V gene: TRBV6-2/TRBV6-3
CDR3 DNA: TGTGCCAGCACCCCAAATCCCCGGGACTTCGGGCAGCCCCAGCATTTT
CDR3 protein: CASTPNPRDFGQPQHF

J gene: TRBJ2-7
clone size: many
D gene: .
V gene: TRBV12-3/TRBV12-4
CDR3 DNA: TGTGCCAGCAGTTTGACGCGGGGCGAGCAGTACTTC
CDR3 protein: CASSLTRGEQYF

J gene: TRBJ1-3
clone size: few
D gene: .
V gene: TRBV13
CDR3 DNA: TGTGCCAGCAGCTTAGGACAGGGCCAGGTCGGAAACACCATATATTTT
CDR3 protein: CASSLGQGQVGNTIYF

J gene: TRBJ2-7
clone size: many
D gene: .
V gene: TRBV5-1
CDR3 DNA: TGCGCCAGCAGTTCAGACCCACACCCCACTTACGAGCAGTACTTC
CDR3 protein: CASSSDPHPTYEQYF

J gene: TRBJ2-7
clone size: .
D gene: .
V gene: TRBV6-2/TRBV6-3
CDR3 DNA: TGTGCCAGCAGTTACCAAGACTACGAGCAGTACTTC
CDR3 protein: CASSYQDYEQYF

J gene: TRBJ2-1
clone size: many
D gene: TRBD2
V gene: TRBV7-6
CDR3 DNA: TGTGCCAGCAGCTTAGAGGCGGGGGAGAGACTCAATGAGCAGTTCTTC
CDR3 protein: CASSLEAGERLNEQFF

J gene: TRBJ2-1
clone size: .
D gene: TRBD2
V gene: TRBV20-1
CDR3 DNA: TGCAGTGCTAGAGCGCGGACTAGCGGGGGGGATTATGAGCAGTTCTTC
CDR3 protein: CSARARTSGGDYEQFF

J gene: TRBJ2-7
clone size: many
D gene: TRBD1
V gene: TRBV12-3/TRBV12-4
CDR3 DNA: TGTGCCAGCAGCCACGGGACAGAAAGCTACGAGCAGTACTTC
CDR3 protein: CASSHGTESYEQYF

J gene: TRBJ1-2
clone size: few
D gene: .
V gene: TRBV18
CDR3 DNA: TGTGCCAGCTCACCACCGGTTATCCCAGCCTCCTATGGCTACACCTTC
CDR3 protein: CASSPPVIPASYGYTF

J gene: TRBJ1-5
clone size: .
D gene: .
V gene: TRBV12-3/TRBV12-4
CDR3 DNA: TGTGCCAGCAGTTCAGGGCTGGGCGCTCAGCCCCAGCATTTT
CDR3 protein: CASSSGLGAQPQHF

J gene: TRBJ2-1
clone size: few
D gene: .
V gene: TRBV12-3/TRBV12-4
CDR3 DNA: TGTGCCAGCTCAATTGGGACAAGGGGGATTCAACCGTACAATGAGCAGTTCTTC
CDR3 protein: CASSIGTRGIQPYNEQFF

J gene: TRBJ1-2
clone size: many
D gene: .
V gene: TRBV3-1
CDR3 DNA: TGTGCCAGCAGCCAAGATCCGGACAGAGGTAGTGGCTACACCTTC
CDR3 protein: CASSQDPDRGSGYTF

J gene: TRBJ1-1
clone size: many
D gene: .
V gene: TRBV3-1
CDR3 DNA: TGTGCCAGCAGCCAAGAGGGGTTGGAAGCTTTCTTT
CDR3 protein: CASSQEGLEAFF

J gene: TRBJ2-2
clone size: many
D gene: TRBD1
V gene: TRBV6-1
CDR3 DNA: TGTGCCAGCAGCTCCGGGACAGGGATACGTCTAGGGCGGGGATCGAACACCGGGGAGCTGTTTTTT
CDR3 protein: CASSSGTGIRLGRGSNTGELFF

J gene: TRBJ2-3
clone size: many
D gene: TRBD1
V gene: TRBV20-1
CDR3 DNA: TGCAGTCCCAGGGGGCGGTTATCAGATACGCAGTATTTT
CDR3 protein: CSPRGRLSDTQYF

J gene: TRBJ1-4
clone size: few
D gene: .
V gene: TRBV5-1
CDR3 DNA: TGCGCCAGCAGCGGGATTGGGCAGGATTTTGAAAAACTGTTTTTT
CDR3 protein: CASSGIGQDFEKLFF

J gene: TRBJ1-1
clone size: many
D gene: .
V gene: TRBV7-2
CDR3 DNA: TGTGCCAGCAGCTTAGACAGCCCGAACACTGAAGCTTTCTTT
CDR3 protein: CASSLDSPNTEAFF

J gene: TRBJ2-2
clone size: few
D gene: .
V gene: TRBV12-5
CDR3 DNA: TGTGCTAGTGGTTTACAGGGTAACACCGGGGAGCTGTTTTTT
CDR3 protein: CASGLQGNTGELFF

J gene: TRBJ2-5
clone size: many
D gene: .
V gene: TRBV6-1
CDR3 DNA: TGTGCCAGCAGTCTAGATGTGGAGACCCAGTACTTC
CDR3 protein: CASSLDVETQYF

J gene: TRBJ1-5
clone size: many
D gene: TRBD1
V gene: TRBV6-1
CDR3 DNA: TGTGCCAGCAGTCCCGGACAGGGGGCAGGTCAGCCCCAGCATTTT
CDR3 protein: CASSPGQGAGQPQHF

J gene: TRBJ2-7
clone size: few
D gene: .
V gene: TRBV3-1
CDR3 DNA: TGTGCCAGCAGCCAGGAGGGGGCGGGCTACGAGCAGTACTTC
CDR3 protein: CASSQEGAGYEQYF

J gene: TRBJ1-2
clone size: few
D gene: TRBD1
V gene: TRBV5-1
CDR3 DNA: TGCGCCAGCAGTTCCGGGACAGATAAAGAGGGCTACACCTTC
CDR3 protein: CASSSGTDKEGYTF

J gene: TRBJ2-7
clone size: few
D gene: .
V gene: TRBV24-1
CDR3 DNA: TGTGCCACCAGTGATCACGGGGGTCAGCAGTACTTC
CDR3 protein: CATSDHGGQQYF

J gene: TRBJ1-1
clone size: many
D gene: .
V gene: TRBV2
CDR3 DNA: TGTGCCAGCAGTCAAGACACGGGGCCGTACACTGAAGCTTTCTTT
CDR3 protein: CASSQDTGPYTEAFF

J gene: TRBJ1-1
clone size: many
D gene: TRBD1
V gene: TRBV7-2
CDR3 DNA: TGTGCCAGCAGCTACCGGACAGGGGGGAACACTGAAGCTTTCTTT
CDR3 protein: CASSYRTGGNTEAFF

J gene: TRBJ1-3
clone size: many
D gene: .
V gene: TRBV3-1
CDR3 DNA: TGTGCCAGCAGCCAGGGGGCCCGAAACACCATATATTTT
CDR3 protein: CASSQGARNTIYF

J gene: TRBJ2-1
clone size: many
D gene: TRBD2
V gene: TRBV6-1
CDR3 DNA: TGTGCCAGCAGTGGGGATCCACGACTAGCGGGAGGGAGAAATGAGCAGTTCTTC
CDR3 protein: CASSGDPRLAGGRNEQFF

J gene: TRBJ2-3
clone size: once
D gene: .
V gene: TRBV20-1
CDR3 DNA: TGCAGTGCTAGTCGAGGGGCCAGGCCAGATACGCAGTATTTT
CDR3 protein: CSASRGARPDTQYF

J gene: TRBJ2-7
clone size: many
D gene: TRBD1
V gene: TRBV3-1
CDR3 DNA: TGTGCCAGCAGCCGAGCCCGGGACAGGGGCTACGAGCAGTACTTC
CDR3 protein: CASSRARDRGYEQYF

J gene: TRBJ2-7
clone size: many
D gene: .
V gene: TRBV7-9
CDR3 DNA: TGTGCCAGCAGGTGGACAAACGAAACCTACGAGCAGTACTTC
CDR3 protein: CASRWTNETYEQYF

J gene: TRBJ2-7
clone size: .
D gene: TRBD2
V gene: TRBV10-3
CDR3 DNA: TGTGCCATCTTAATAATTTTGAGACTAGCGGTTTTCTACGAGCAGTACTTC
CDR3 protein: CAILIILRLAVFYEQYF

J gene: TRBJ2-4
clone size: many
D gene: .
V gene: TRBV10-3
CDR3 DNA: TGTGCCATCAGTGAGTCGATACTCGCTATGGCCATTCAGTACTTC
CDR3 protein: CAISESILAMAIQYF

J gene: TRBJ1-2
clone size: many
D gene: .
V gene: TRBV19
CDR3 DNA: TGTGCCAGTAGTATTGAGCACCCCTGGAGAGGGGGCTACACCTTC
CDR3 protein: CASSIEHPWRGGYTF

J gene: TRBJ2-7
clone size: .
D gene: TRBD2
V gene: TRBV10-3
CDR3 DNA: TGTGCCATCAGTGAGGCGGGGGGCAGGTACGAGCAGTACTTC
CDR3 protein: CAISEAGGRYEQYF

J gene: TRBJ1-6
clone size: many
D gene: TRBD1
V gene: TRBV11-2
CDR3 DNA: TGTGCCAGCAGCTTAAACGCAGGGGGGAATTCACCCCTCCACTTT
CDR3 protein: CASSLNAGGNSPLHF

J gene: TRBJ1-2
clone size: .
D gene: .
V gene: TRBV30
CDR3 DNA: TGTGCCTGGAGTGTCGGTCGGGGGGGCAGGAGTGGCTACACCTTC
CDR3 protein: CAWSVGRGGRSGYTF

J gene: TRBJ2-7
clone size: many
D gene: .
V gene: TRBV7-9
CDR3 DNA: TGTGCCAGCAGCTTTTCGACCTACGAGCAGTACTTC
CDR3 protein: CASSFSTYEQYF

J gene: TRBJ1-1
clone size: .
D gene: .
V gene: TRBV6-2/TRBV6-3
CDR3 DNA: TGTGCCAGCAGTGCTCGGCCCAGGGCCAATGATGAAGCTTTCTTT
CDR3 protein: CASSARPRANDEAFF

J gene: TRBJ1-3
clone size: once
D gene: .
V gene: TRBV5-1
CDR3 DNA: TGCGCCAGCGGCGACCCAGGGGAAACTGGAAACACCATATATTTT
CDR3 protein: CASGDPGETGNTIYF

J gene: TRBJ1-5
clone size: many
D gene: .
V gene: TRBV5-1
CDR3 DNA: TGCGCCAGCAGCTGGGGGGAAGGGTATGGCAATCAGCCCCAGCATTTT
CDR3 protein: CASSWGEGYGNQPQHF

J gene: TRBJ2-7
clone size: .
D gene: .
V gene: TRBV5-5
CDR3 DNA: TGTGCCAGCAGCCGCTTACAGGGTCCCTACGAGCAGTACTTC
CDR3 protein: CASSRLQGPYEQYF

J gene: TRBJ2-2
clone size: .
D gene: TRBD2
V gene: TRBV25-1
CDR3 DNA: TGTGCCAGCAGTGAATATTTTGAAGGGGTAGCGGGGGCGACGAACACCGGGGAGCTGTTTTTT
CDR3 protein: CASSEYFEGVAGATNTGELFF

J gene: TRBJ1-4
clone size: .
D gene: .
V gene: TRBV5-1
CDR3 DNA: TGCGCCAGCAGCTTGGATCAAACAACTAATGAAAAACTGTTTTTT
CDR3 protein: CASSLDQTTNEKLFF

J gene: TRBJ1-5
clone size: many
D gene: .
V gene: TRBV20-1
CDR3 DNA: TGCAGTGCTAGAGATCGTTTTAACAGGGAGGGTCAGCCCCAGCATTTT
CDR3 protein: CSARDRFNREGQPQHF

J gene: TRBJ2-2
clone size: few
D gene: .
V gene: TRBV11-2
CDR3 DNA: TGTGCCAGCAGCTTAGATGATATCCTCAACACCGGGGAGCTGTTTTTT
CDR3 protein: CASSLDDILNTGELFF

J gene: TRBJ2-7
clone size: many
D gene: .
V gene: TRBV5-1
CDR3 DNA: TGCGCCAGCAGCTTAGACGGGACGTCCTCCTACGAGCAGTACTTC
CDR3 protein: CASSLDGTSSYEQYF

J gene: TRBJ2-7
clone size: many
D gene: .
V gene: TRBV12-3/TRBV12-4
CDR3 DNA: TGTGCCAGCAGTTTGGCAGGGCCCACCTACGAGCAGTACTTC
CDR3 protein: CASSLAGPTYEQYF

J gene: TRBJ2-1
clone size: many
D gene: .
V gene: TRBV2
CDR3 DNA: TGTGCCAGCAGTGAGTCGGATGGTTCGGCCTACAATGAGCAGTTCTTC
CDR3 protein: CASSESDGSAYNEQFF

J gene: TRBJ2-7
clone size: few
D gene: .
V gene: TRBV24-1
CDR3 DNA: TGTGCCACCAGTGTGGGCAGCGGTGTCGAGCAGTACTTC
CDR3 protein: CATSVGSGVEQYF

J gene: TRBJ1-1
clone size: once
D gene: .
V gene: TRBV5-8
CDR3 DNA: TGTGCCAGCAGCTTTCTCACTGAAGCTTTCTTT
CDR3 protein: CASSFLTEAFF

J gene: TRBJ2-3
clone size: .
D gene: TRBD2
V gene: TRBV5-1
CDR3 DNA: TGCGCCAGCAGGTTCGGGGGGAGCACAGATACGCAGTATTTT
CDR3 protein: CASRFGGSTDTQYF

J gene: TRBJ2-1
clone size: many
D gene: TRBD2
V gene: TRBV5-1
CDR3 DNA: TGCGCCAGCAGCTTCGCAAGCGGGGGGACCCACAATGAGCAGTTCTTC
CDR3 protein: CASSFASGGTHNEQFF

J gene: TRBJ1-1
clone size: many
D gene: TRBD1
V gene: TRBV6-1
CDR3 DNA: TGTGCCAGCATCAAAGGCCGGACAGGATACACTGAAGCTTTCTTT
CDR3 protein: CASIKGRTGYTEAFF